This TCR beta chain was captured by sequencing in a study of identical twins. Findings and caveats of the study: The analysis was cross-sectional rather than longitudinal within donors. For zero-insertion analyses, partial confounding could come from invariant MAIT and iNKT cells.

Each CDR3 protein is one row after TCRdb ran MiXCR on the 5' RACE reads. The table includes over 500,000 distinct CDR3 sequences, roughly 21% detected once. There are many counts of this clonotype. Its antigen is unidentified. Deletions cut 5 bases from V and 6 bases from J, with 12 bases between. The V gene's germline CDR1 is SGHRS and CDR2 YFSETQ. The CDR3 is 13 residues long. These data were also reused for a study on T cells expressing NK-cell markers. That work states: The dominant NKG2C+ clonotypes represented roughly 1.0-7.5% of CD8+ T cells in six donors.

The receptor was isolated from a young woman in good health. The specimen sequenced was CD4+ T cells sorted from blood. The rearrangement joins TRBV5-1 to TRBJ2-1, with D possibly matching TRBD1 (5 bases). CDR3 nucleotides: TGCGCCAGCAGGGTGCAGGGCGGCAATGAGCAGTTCTTC. Amino acid sequence: CASRVQGGNEQFF.